The next 8 T cell receptor beta chains were all read from a single sample in a study of shared clonotypes between healthy human individuals. Profiled with immunoSEQ multiplex PCR; TCRdb holds only in-frame clones, not every one. The repertoire includes roughly 2 million clones, under 97% of them detected once, and around 0.13% sits in the top ten. Specimen: naive CD4+ T cells sorted from blood. Subset here: CD45RA+ positively selected. These receptor sequences come from a man younger than 35 in good health.

This sequence joins TRBV11-3 and TRBJ2-7; D unresolved. Trimming took 1 base from V and 0 from J, leaving 7 bases between them. The length of the CDR3 is 14 residues. CDR1 and CDR2 from the germline V gene are SGHNT and YENEEA. As DNA, the CDR3 is TGTGCCAGCAGCTTAGGACCCAACTCCTACGAGCAGTACTTC. It encodes CASSLGPNSYEQYF.

The rearrangement joins TRBV10-1 to TRBJ2-5; 12 bases align to TRBD2. This CDR3 is built from 20 residues. J was trimmed by 0 bases and V by 4 bases; bases with no gene match: 15. Per the germline V gene, CDR1 is WNHNN and CDR2 is SYGVQD (reference sequence). The CDR3 region has the DNA TGCGCCAGCAGTGCGACTAGCGGGGGACAAACTGGGAGTTACCAAGAGACCCAGTACTTC. It specifies CASSATSGGQTGSYQETQYF.

The chain employs TRBV21-1 and TRBJ2-4; the table's D call, TRBD2, was not checked against the DNA. TRBV21-1 is annotated as a pseudogene. The CDR3 sequence is 19 residues long. This CDR3 is CASSNPGLAGVRAKNIQYF. The CDR3 DNA is TGTGCCAGCAGCAATCCGGGACTAGCGGGAGTGAGGGCCAAAAACATTCAGTACTTC.

The chain uses TRBV28 and TRBJ2-5, with a tentative D call TRBD1 (6 bases). Germline values: CDR1 MDHEN, CDR2 SYDVKM. The CDR3 length is 12 residues. Trimming removed 5 bases at V and 9 bases at J, with 13 bases between. The CDR3 loop is CASSAGTPAQYF. In DNA form, the CDR3 reads TGTGCCAGCAGTGCCGGGACACCGGCCCAGTACTTC.

The genes are TRBV11-2 and TRBJ2-7; D possibly matches TRBD1 or TRBD2 (5 bases each). The CDR3 loop spans 14 amino acids. Looked up from germline, CDR1 is SGHAT and CDR2 is FQNNGV. Trimming shortened V by 1 base and J by 2 bases, and 9 bases separated the two germline ends. DNA for the CDR3: TGTGCCAGCAGCTTAGGGGGACGGACCTACGAGCAGTACTTC. This translates into CASSLGGRTYEQYF.

V is TRBV6-6 and J is TRBJ2-2, with D hard to call. Trimming left V 2 bases short and J 4 bases short, with 11 bases between. The germline CDR1 and CDR2 sequences are MNHNY and SVGAGI (reference sequence). The CDR3 spans 15 residues. Written as DNA, the CDR3 is TGTGCCAGCAGTTACGGCAGTTACCTCACCGGGGAGCTGTTTTTT. Protein sequence: CASSYGSYLTGELFF.

CDR3 region: CAISESDGGAGQPQHF. CDR3 sequence (DNA): TGTGCCATCAGTGAGTCGGATGGGGGGGCCGGTCAGCCCCAGCATTTT. V gene TRBV10-3 combines with J gene TRBJ1-5; tentative D call: TRBD1 (6 bases). V was shortened by 0 bases and J by 6 bases, with 15 bases between the two germline ends. The CDR3 loop spans 16 amino acids. Germline assignment: CDR1 ENHRY and CDR2 SYGVKD.

The chain employs TRBV30 and TRBJ2-3; D is perhaps TRBD1 or TRBD2 (6 bases each). Germline values: CDR1 GTSNPN, CDR2 SVGIG (reference sequence). The V end lost 2 bases, the J end lost 4 bases, and 16 bases lay between the germline ends. The CDR3 is made up of 15 amino acids. CDR3 coding DNA: TGTGCCTGGAGTACTACGGGGGCCAGGTCAGATACGCAGTATTTT. Translation: CAWSTTGARSDTQYF.